Below are 18 T cell receptor beta chains sequenced from a single sample in a study of blood T cell repertoires in COVID-19. Some clones are missing from TCRdb's copy, which holds only in-frame ones; the method was immunoSEQ multiplex PCR. In the table there are about 160,000 clones, about 90% of which are singletons. Sequencing was performed on peripheral blood. The receptors stem from a man younger than 45 with COVID-19, enrolled during active disease.

This rearrangement joins TRBV18 to TRBJ2-6, with a tentative D call TRBD1 (5 bases). Looked up from germline, CDR1 is KGHSH and CDR2 is LQKENI. This CDR3 has 17 amino acids. Trimming pared 3 bases from V and 0 bases from J, leaving 12 bases between. The CDR3 loop is CASSPQTGNSGANVLTF. In nucleotides, the CDR3 is TGTGCCAGCTCACCCCAAACAGGAAACTCTGGGGCCAACGTCCTGACTTTC.

By share, this clone counts as large (0.1 to 1%). The chain joins TRBV6-1 to TRBJ2-1; TRBD2 matches 14 bases. Per germline, CDR1 MNHNS and CDR2 SASEGT. Trimming cost V 3 bases and J 7 bases; bases outside gene matches: 5. The CDR3 consists of 16 residues. The CDR3 DNA reads TGTGCCAGCAGTGAGGGGACTAGCGGGAGAAATAATGAGCAGTTCTTC. Encoded protein: CASSEGTSGRNNEQFF.

V usage is TRBV3-1 (or the pseudogene TRBV3-2) and J usage is TRBJ1-6; unclear D gene. V was clipped by 6 bases and J by 5 bases, with 14 bases between them. Germline loops: CDR1 LGHDT, CDR2 YNNKEL (reference sequence). This CDR3 has 15 residues. The CDR3 sequence: CASSHGEVNNSPLHF. The CDR3 DNA is TGTGCCAGCAGTCATGGGGAGGTGAATAATTCACCCCTCCACTTT.

The chain recombines TRBV28 with TRBJ2-3; D not resolved. This CDR3 region has 14 residues. CDR1 is MDHEN, CDR2 SYDVKM, per germline. V shed 6 bases and J shed 6 bases, with 16 bases lying between them. CDR3 region: CASSYPPSSDTQYF. CDR3 in DNA: TGTGCCAGCAGCTACCCCCCGTCGTCGGATACGCAGTATTTT.

The V and J genes are TRBV5-6 and TRBJ1-3, with D possibly being TRBD1 (5 bases). Germline V gene lookup returns CDR1 SGHDT and CDR2 YYEEEE. CDR3 length: 16 residues. Trimming pared 4 bases from V and 0 bases from J, leaving 14 bases between. The CDR3 DNA reads TGTGCCAGCAGCGGCGGGGGACTGGGCTCTGGAAACACCATATATTTT. This encodes CASSGGGLGSGNTIYF.

J is TRBJ2-1 and V is TRBV5-1, with D maybe TRBD2 (5 bases). CDR1 and CDR2 (germline): SGHRS, YFSETQ. Between the trimmed V and J ends, which lost 3 bases and 1 base, there was a span of 11 bases. This CDR3 comprises 15 residues. CDR3 amino acids: CASSSGGGSYNEQFF. CDR3 nucleotides: TGCGCCAGCAGCTCGGGCGGCGGGTCCTACAATGAGCAGTTCTTC.

The chain employs TRBV5-5 and TRBJ2-5, with 11 bases identical to TRBD2. Germline CDR1 and CDR2: SGHKS and YYEKEE (reference sequence). The CDR3 is 14 residues long. Unmatched junction bases numbered 0, after V lost 2 bases and J lost 3 bases. The CDR3 loop is CASSLLAGEETQYF. The CDR3 DNA follows: TGTGCCAGCAGCTTACTAGCGGGGGAAGAGACCCAGTACTTC.

The rearrangement joins TRBV19 to TRBJ2-1, with 10 positions matching TRBD1. Trimming took 6 bases from V and 8 from J; bases not matched to a gene: 7. The CDR3 spans 14 residues. Germline V lookup: CDR1 LNHDA, CDR2 SQIVND (reference sequence). Here the CDR3 reads CASSAGQGTHEQFF. CDR3 DNA sequence: TGTGCCAGTAGCGCGGGACAGGGGACGCATGAGCAGTTCTTC.

J is TRBJ1-3 and V is TRBV6-5; perhaps TRBD1 as D (5 bases). Germline-derived CDR1 and CDR2 are MNHEY and SVGAGI. This CDR3 contains 14 residues. Deletions cut 6 bases from V and 0 bases from J, with 9 bases between. The CDR3 bases are TGTGCCAGCAGGGTGACAGTCTCTGGAAACACCATATATTTT. This gives the protein CASRVTVSGNTIYF.

The rearrangement joins TRBV7-9 to TRBJ2-3; D possibly corresponds to TRBD1 (5 bases). The CDR3 is 14 amino acids. CDR1 SEHNR and CDR2 FQNEAQ come from the germline V gene (reference sequence). The V end was cut by 2 bases, the J end by 2 bases, with 8 bases between. CDR3 sequence: CASSLSGSTDTQYF. CDR3 sequence (DNA): TGTGCCAGCAGCTTATCAGGGTCCACAGATACGCAGTATTTT.

The CDR3 reads CASRSAGFNQPQHF. CDR3 in DNA: TGTGCCAGTAGGTCAGCAGGGTTTAATCAGCCCCAGCATTTT. This sequence joins TRBV19 and TRBJ1-5; D possibly corresponds to TRBD1 (5 bases). The CDR3 is 14 residues long. The V end was cut by 6 bases, the J end by 4 bases, with 13 bases between. CDR1 and CDR2 from the germline V gene are LNHDA and SQIVND (reference sequence).

The chain carries TRBV6-2 or TRBV6-3 and TRBJ1-5; 7 nucleotides match TRBD1. This CDR3 has 16 residues. Germline lookup yields CDR1 MNHEY and CDR2 SVGEGT. Germline trimming cut 0 bases from V and 6 bases from J; bases unmatched to any gene: 8. Here the CDR3 DNA reads TGTGCCAGCAGTTACTCGAAGGGGGCCTCGGGTCAGCCCCAGCATTTT. Its protein product is CASSYSKGASGQPQHF.

The chain joins TRBV7-6 to TRBJ1-3; D is undetermined. This CDR3 is built from 16 residues. Trimming removed 2 bases from V and 0 bases from J, with 11 bases in between. Germline V CDR1 and CDR2: SGHVS, FNYEAQ. CDR3 protein: CASSLYPGFSGNTIYF. CDR3 DNA: TGTGCCAGCAGCTTATATCCAGGCTTCTCTGGAAACACCATATATTTT.

This sequence joins TRBV19 and TRBJ2-7; tentatively, D is TRBD1 (5 bases). Trimming removed 7 bases from V and 2 bases from J, with 6 bases in between. The CDR3 is made up of 11 amino acids. Looked up from germline, CDR1 is LNHDA and CDR2 is SQIVND (reference sequence). The CDR3 nucleotides are TGTGCCAGTAAAGGGGCCTACGAGCAGTACTTC. Its protein product is CASKGAYEQYF.

The chain is built from TRBV6-5 and TRBJ1-2, with D possibly matching TRBD1 (5 bases). V was pared by 7 bases and J by 8 bases, with 23 bases between. Germline V lookup: CDR1 MNHEY, CDR2 SVGAGI. The CDR3 length is 15 residues. The CDR3 spells CASKLNLVRARGYTF. As DNA, the CDR3 is TGTGCCAGCAAACTAAATTTGGTCAGGGCCCGAGGCTACACCTTC.

The chain uses TRBV28 and TRBJ1-2, with 8 bases identical to TRBD1. Germline CDR1 reads MDHEN; CDR2 reads SYDVKM. The CDR3 is 16 amino acids. Germline trimming cut 3 bases from V and 0 bases from J; bases unmatched to any gene: 6. The CDR3 DNA reads TGTGCCAGCAGTTTGAGGGCAGGGGGCTCTAACTATGGCTACACCTTC. It is translated as CASSLRAGGSNYGYTF.

This clone has more than one count but fewer than ten. The chain uses TRBV27 and TRBJ1-5, with D tentatively TRBD1 (5 bases). Germline V gene sequence: CDR1 MNHEY, CDR2 SMNVEV (reference sequence). The CDR3 consists of 14 residues. V lost 2 bases and J 6 bases, leaving 11 bases between the germline ends. The CDR3 DNA follows: TGTGCCAGCAGTTTAGACAGTGCGGTTCAGCCCCAGCATTTT. Amino acids: CASSLDSAVQPQHF.

The chain employs TRBV6-1 and TRBJ2-5; D gene uncertain. Trimming left V 0 bases short and J 5 bases short, with 13 bases between. In germline, CDR1 is MNHNS, CDR2 SASEGT. The CDR3 spans 15 residues. The CDR3 DNA follows: TGTGCCAGCAGTGAAGCGCGAACTGTTGTGGAGACCCAGTACTTC. Translation: CASSEARTVVETQYF.